One and the same sample provided the 8 T cell receptor beta chains below, sequenced in a study of T cells in Graves' hyperthyroidism and ophthalmopathy. Amplification of TCR beta CDR3 regions was performed using RNA transcripts as template. With the HTBI primer set, the TCR CDR3 went through a first round of RT-PCR. TCRdb redid the calling of the multiplex PCR reads with MiXCR, one entry per CDR3 protein. The data contain fewer than 550,000 distinct CDR3 sequences, 15% to 19% of them singletons. Sample: blood. All receptors derive from a young woman with Graves' hyperthyroidism.

This clonotype was picked up a small number of times. The V and J genes are TRBV5-5 and TRBJ2-7, with D perhaps matching TRBD1 or TRBD2 (5 bases each). CDR1 is SGHKS and CDR2 is YYEKEE in the germline V gene (reference sequence). Trimming stripped 1 base from V and 0 bases from J, with 17 bases between. The CDR3 is made up of 17 amino acids. The CDR3 is CASSLYWDGVGSYEQYF. CDR3 bases: TGTGCCAGCAGCTTGTATTGGGACGGAGTGGGCTCCTACGAGCAGTACTTC.

The chain employs TRBV27 and TRBJ1-2, with D possibly TRBD1 on 5 matching bases. The CDR3 runs 15 residues. Germline V lookup: CDR1 MNHEY, CDR2 SMNVEV (reference sequence). The V and J ends lost 4 bases and 4 bases respectively, with 16 bases between them. The CDR3 DNA follows: TGTGCCAGCAGTTACGGGGGGGGGGGGTTCTATGGCTACACCTTC. Amino acids: CASSYGGGGFYGYTF.

The V call is TRBV19, the J call TRBJ1-5; D is uncertain. There are 15 residues in the CDR3. Germline CDR1 reads LNHDA; CDR2 reads SQIVND (reference sequence). Trimming removed 7 bases from V and 1 base from J, with 14 bases in between. CDR3 nucleotide sequence: TGTGCCAGTACCGCCCTGGGGTTAAGCAATCAGCCCCAGCATTTT. Its protein product is CASTALGLSNQPQHF.

In this sample, this clonotype turned up many times. This rearrangement joins TRBV6-1 to TRBJ2-1, with 9 bases that match TRBD1. The CDR3 consists of 14 residues. Trimming removed 7 bases from V and 4 bases from J; junction bases left unmatched: 5. Germline V gives CDR1 MNHNS, CDR2 SASEGT. The CDR3 protein is CASNNRGLYNEQFF. CDR3 DNA: TGTGCCAGCAACAACAGGGGGCTGTACAATGAGCAGTTCTTC.

This clonotype was detected ten times or more. This chain links TRBV3-1 with TRBJ1-5; D is unclear. Germline assignment: CDR1 LGHDT and CDR2 YNNKEL (reference sequence). CDR3 length: 13 amino acids. V lost 2 bases to trimming and J lost 6 bases, with 8 bases between them. The CDR3 loop is CASSQQYAQPQHF. CDR3 nucleotide sequence: TGTGCCAGCAGCCAACAGTACGCTCAGCCCCAGCATTTT.

J is TRBJ2-3 and V is TRBV5-1; no definite D call. The germline V gene has CDR1 SGHRS and CDR2 YFSETQ. This CDR3 spans 13 amino acids. V was pared by 2 bases and J by 5 bases, with 9 bases between. The CDR3 loop reads CASSFESGDTQYF. In nucleotides, the CDR3 is TGCGCCAGCAGCTTCGAGTCGGGAGATACGCAGTATTTT.

This clonotype showed up many times. This chain connects TRBV6-1 to TRBJ2-3; TRBD2 agrees at 7 bases. The CDR3 loop spans 15 amino acids. Trimming at V came to 5 bases and at J to 0 bases, leaving 5 bases not matched to a gene. Germline V CDR1 and CDR2: MNHNS, SASEGT. CDR3 sequence (DNA): TGTGCCAGCAGTTACGGGGGGTCCAGCACAGATACGCAGTATTTT. Its protein product is CASSYGGSSTDTQYF.

This clonotype was seen repeatedly, ten times or more. The chain recombines TRBV7-3 with TRBJ1-1; D may be TRBD1 (6 bases). V gave up 5 bases and J gave up 4 bases, with 11 bases separating them. Germline values: CDR1 SGHTA, CDR2 FQGTGA. This CDR3 has 13 residues. In DNA form, the CDR3 reads TGTGCCAGCAGCCCAGGGGCGATCACTGAAGCTTTCTTT. Its protein product is CASSPGAITEAFF.